These T cell receptor beta chains were read from a single sample in a study of blood T cell repertoires in COVID-19. The assay was immunoSEQ multiplex PCR, and TCRdb's table has in-frame clones only and misses some. This sample has more than 110,000 clones, with 65% to 80% found just once. Input material: peripheral blood. These TCRs come from an older man with acute or convalescent COVID-19. Each CDR3 is given with its conserved first and last residue. Each record gives: J gene, V gene, CDR3 protein.

j_call: TRBJ1-1; v_call: TRBV15; cdr3_aa: CATRFSNSEAFF
j_call: TRBJ1-5; v_call: TRBV6-6; cdr3_aa: CASNLNPGNQPQHF
j_call: TRBJ2-1; v_call: TRBV4-3; cdr3_aa: CASSQDRQAGEQFF
j_call: TRBJ2-7; v_call: TRBV7-6; cdr3_aa: CASSLDGPRKYF
j_call: TRBJ2-1; v_call: TRBV5-4; cdr3_aa: CASSRGGDTTYNEQFF
j_call: TRBJ2-3; v_call: TRBV28; cdr3_aa: CASSFPNRGPSSTDTQYF
j_call: TRBJ1-4; v_call: TRBV23-1; cdr3_aa: CASSHTGTPTTNEKLFF
j_call: TRBJ2-7; v_call: TRBV18; cdr3_aa: CASSPPTSRGDEQYF
j_call: TRBJ2-5; v_call: TRBV6-1; cdr3_aa: CASSESGEVETQYF
j_call: TRBJ2-4; v_call: TRBV28; cdr3_aa: CASKSQGAQANIQYF
j_call: TRBJ1-6; v_call: TRBV5-5; cdr3_aa: CASASGRESPLHF
j_call: TRBJ1-2; v_call: TRBV19; cdr3_aa: CASKEGAGLRDGYTF
j_call: TRBJ2-1; v_call: TRBV9; cdr3_aa: CASTPSAGRENEQFF
j_call: TRBJ2-3; v_call: TRBV7-2; cdr3_aa: CASSSGSGSGTDTQYF
j_call: TRBJ2-3; v_call: TRBV6-4; cdr3_aa: CASSDSLPGTQYF
j_call: TRBJ2-3; v_call: TRBV2; cdr3_aa: CASGLAGGPKPQYF
j_call: TRBJ2-1; v_call: TRBV13; cdr3_aa: CASSSREPSSSSYNEQFF
j_call: TRBJ2-7; v_call: TRBV11-2; cdr3_aa: CASSLDGLTGEQYF
j_call: TRBJ2-2; v_call: TRBV5-1; cdr3_aa: CASSHSPKDTGELFF
j_call: TRBJ2-1; v_call: TRBV5-8; cdr3_aa: CASSLEGLYNEQFF
j_call: TRBJ2-3; v_call: TRBV4-1; cdr3_aa: CASSQGDSGGATDTQYF
j_call: TRBJ1-5; v_call: TRBV7-6; cdr3_aa: CASSPYSNQPQHF
j_call: TRBJ2-1; v_call: TRBV7-2; cdr3_aa: CASRGGGAYRNEQFF
j_call: TRBJ2-1; v_call: TRBV24-1; cdr3_aa: CATEGSGDEQFF
j_call: TRBJ2-7; v_call: TRBV2; cdr3_aa: CASSSIRGLYEQYF
j_call: TRBJ2-7; v_call: TRBV4-3; cdr3_aa: CASSEDRDSYEQYF
j_call: TRBJ1-2; v_call: TRBV5-1; cdr3_aa: CARRWAGGTNGYTF
j_call: TRBJ2-7; v_call: TRBV28; cdr3_aa: CASRVGGLSSYEQYF
j_call: TRBJ1-2; v_call: TRBV7-6; cdr3_aa: CASSPRTGVNYGYTF
j_call: TRBJ2-2; v_call: TRBV13; cdr3_aa: CASSAGQGWSGELFF
j_call: TRBJ1-5; v_call: TRBV2; cdr3_aa: CASSWTGGPNQPQHF
j_call: TRBJ2-1; v_call: TRBV11-1; cdr3_aa: CASSLAQRGGLNEQFF
j_call: TRBJ1-3; v_call: TRBV7-8; cdr3_aa: CASSQAGGGGNTIYF
j_call: TRBJ2-1; v_call: TRBV25-1; cdr3_aa: CASSESGDIANEQFF
j_call: TRBJ2-7; v_call: TRBV5-1; cdr3_aa: CASSSSLYEQYF
j_call: TRBJ1-5; v_call: TRBV28; cdr3_aa: CATSPDRGGVGRNQPQHF
j_call: TRBJ2-6; v_call: TRBV11-2; cdr3_aa: CASSSQFSGANVLTF
j_call: TRBJ2-2; v_call: TRBV9; cdr3_aa: CASSVEGAWNTGELFF
j_call: TRBJ1-2; v_call: TRBV5-8; cdr3_aa: CASSAYGTGADYGYTF
j_call: TRBJ1-1; v_call: TRBV28; cdr3_aa: CASSRSTEAFF
j_call: TRBJ2-7; v_call: TRBV27; cdr3_aa: CASSYRGDYEQYF
j_call: TRBJ1-1; v_call: TRBV5-1; cdr3_aa: CASSLGATRGTEAFF
j_call: TRBJ2-3; v_call: TRBV7-3; cdr3_aa: CASSPNSLRSTDTQYF
j_call: TRBJ1-3; v_call: TRBV5-4; cdr3_aa: CASSLDRGNTIYF
j_call: TRBJ1-2; v_call: TRBV30; cdr3_aa: CAWKKQGANYGYTF
j_call: TRBJ2-5; v_call: TRBV18; cdr3_aa: CASSPLIGLAGEETQYF
j_call: TRBJ2-3; v_call: TRBV11-2; cdr3_aa: CASSLMGGTSDTQYF
j_call: TRBJ1-4; v_call: TRBV7-9; cdr3_aa: CASSLKSTLQGEKLFF
j_call: TRBJ1-2; v_call: TRBV5-4; cdr3_aa: CASSWGGSKGYGYTF
j_call: TRBJ2-1; v_call: TRBV5-4; cdr3_aa: CASSPAGSYNEQFF
j_call: TRBJ2-7; v_call: TRBV4-2; cdr3_aa: CASSTFPRGYEQYF
j_call: TRBJ2-6; v_call: TRBV11-3; cdr3_aa: CASSLGGTGANVLTF
j_call: TRBJ2-6; v_call: TRBV5-1; cdr3_aa: CASSSGTGPTSGANVLTF
j_call: TRBJ2-1; v_call: TRBV27; cdr3_aa: CASRLFSKWFF
j_call: TRBJ2-2; v_call: TRBV7-2; cdr3_aa: CASSAGQGDTGELFF